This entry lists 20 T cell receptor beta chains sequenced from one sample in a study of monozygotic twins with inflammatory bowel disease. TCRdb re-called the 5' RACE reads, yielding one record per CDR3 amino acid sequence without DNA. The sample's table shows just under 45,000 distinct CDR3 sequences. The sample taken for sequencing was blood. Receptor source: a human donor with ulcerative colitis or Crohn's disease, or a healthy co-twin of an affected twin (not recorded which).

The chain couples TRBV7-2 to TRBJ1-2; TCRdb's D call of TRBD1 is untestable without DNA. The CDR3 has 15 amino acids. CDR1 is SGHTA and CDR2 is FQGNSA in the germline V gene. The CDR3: CASSVGTGGAGGYTF.

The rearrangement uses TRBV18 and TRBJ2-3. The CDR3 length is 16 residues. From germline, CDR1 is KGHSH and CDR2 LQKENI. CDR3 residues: CASSPPSGAGVDTQYF.

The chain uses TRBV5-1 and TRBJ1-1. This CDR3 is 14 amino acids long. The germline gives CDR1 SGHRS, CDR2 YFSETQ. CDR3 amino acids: CASSLEEGRREAFF.

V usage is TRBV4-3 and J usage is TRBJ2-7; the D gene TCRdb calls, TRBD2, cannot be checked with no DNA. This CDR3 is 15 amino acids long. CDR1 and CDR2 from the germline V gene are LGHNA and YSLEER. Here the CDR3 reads CASSQSPSGSYEQYF.

The CDR3 sequence: CASSLGARGDEKLFF. This sequence joins TRBV11-2 and TRBJ1-4; TCRdb designates TRBD1, a call that cannot be tested without DNA. Germline CDR1 and CDR2: SGHAT and FQNNGV. The CDR3 length is 15 residues.

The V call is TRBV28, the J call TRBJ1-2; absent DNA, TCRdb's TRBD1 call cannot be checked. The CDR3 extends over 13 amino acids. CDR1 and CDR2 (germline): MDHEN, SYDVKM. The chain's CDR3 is CASSPGQGVGYTF.

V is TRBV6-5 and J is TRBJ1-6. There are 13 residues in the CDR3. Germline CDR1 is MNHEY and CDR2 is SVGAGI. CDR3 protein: CASGDFNNSPLHF.

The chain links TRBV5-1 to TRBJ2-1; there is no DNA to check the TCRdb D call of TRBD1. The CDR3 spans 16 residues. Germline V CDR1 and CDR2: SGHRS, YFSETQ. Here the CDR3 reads CASRASGDPIYNEQFF.

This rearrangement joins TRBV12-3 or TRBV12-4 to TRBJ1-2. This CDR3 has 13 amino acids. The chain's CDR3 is CASSGSFNYGYTF.

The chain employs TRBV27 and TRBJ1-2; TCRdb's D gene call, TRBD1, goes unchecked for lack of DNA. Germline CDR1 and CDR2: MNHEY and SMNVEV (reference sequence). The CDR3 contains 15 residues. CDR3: CASSLTGQGRYGYTF.

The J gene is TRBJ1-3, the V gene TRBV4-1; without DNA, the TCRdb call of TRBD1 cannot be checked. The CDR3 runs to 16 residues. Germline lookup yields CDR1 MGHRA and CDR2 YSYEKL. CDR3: CASSQIPKGAGNTIYF.

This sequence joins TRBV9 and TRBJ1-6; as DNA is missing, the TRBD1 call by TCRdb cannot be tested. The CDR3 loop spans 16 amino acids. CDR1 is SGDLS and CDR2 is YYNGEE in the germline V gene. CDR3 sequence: CASSTGTGRRNSPLHF.

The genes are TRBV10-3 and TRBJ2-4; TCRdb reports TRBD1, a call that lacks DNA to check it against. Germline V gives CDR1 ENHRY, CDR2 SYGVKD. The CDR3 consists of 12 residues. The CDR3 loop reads CAISSGGNIQYF.

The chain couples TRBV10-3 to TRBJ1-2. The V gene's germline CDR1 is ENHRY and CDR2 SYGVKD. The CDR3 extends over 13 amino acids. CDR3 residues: CAISDGDSYGYTF.

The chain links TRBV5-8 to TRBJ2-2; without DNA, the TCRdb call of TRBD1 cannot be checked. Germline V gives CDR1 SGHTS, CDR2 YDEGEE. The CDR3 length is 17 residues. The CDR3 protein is CASSYRRTGVATGELFF.

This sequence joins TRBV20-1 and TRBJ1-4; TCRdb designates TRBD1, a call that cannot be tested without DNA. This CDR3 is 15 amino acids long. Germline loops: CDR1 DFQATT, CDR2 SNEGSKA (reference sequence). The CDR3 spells CSASRDSATNEKLFF.

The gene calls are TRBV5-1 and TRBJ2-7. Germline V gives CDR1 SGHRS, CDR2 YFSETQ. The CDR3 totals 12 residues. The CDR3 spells CASRPDNYEQYF.

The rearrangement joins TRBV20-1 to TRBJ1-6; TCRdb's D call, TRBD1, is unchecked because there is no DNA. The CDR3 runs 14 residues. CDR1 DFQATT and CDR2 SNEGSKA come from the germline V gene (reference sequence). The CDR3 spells CSARAPGGYSPLHF.

This CDR3 is CASRSGGTDTQYF. The chain joins TRBV2 to TRBJ2-3; the TCRdb call, TRBD1, lacks DNA for checking. The CDR3 length is 13 residues. Germline V gene lookup returns CDR1 SNHLY and CDR2 FYNNEI.

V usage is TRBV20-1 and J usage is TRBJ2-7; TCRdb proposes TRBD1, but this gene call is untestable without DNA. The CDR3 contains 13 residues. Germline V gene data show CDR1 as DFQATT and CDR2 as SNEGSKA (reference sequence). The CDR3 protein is CSPSRTGTYEQYF.